Reported below is one TCR beta chain. Its antigen is still unknown. The table came from immunoSEQ multiplex PCR; TCRdb's copy has only in-frame clones and leaves some out. The sample has 80,000 to 100,000 clones; roughly 89% are singletons. This entry comes from a study of graft-versus-host responses after intestinal transplantation. Germline V gives CDR1 SGHVS, CDR2 FNYEAQ. CDR3 length: 15 residues. V shed 5 bases and J 2 bases; nucleotides not matched to a gene: 6. The chain carries TRBV7-6 and TRBJ2-1; 7 nucleotides match TRBD1. This sequence was found in a human donor who was the organ donor for an intestinal transplant. Sequenced material: unstimulated CD4+ T cells sorted from spleen or lymph node cells, taken before transplant. CDR3 region: CASSLPGQPYNEQFF. The DNA for the CDR3 is TGTGCCAGCAGCCTTCCGGGACAGCCCTACAATGAGCAGTTCTTC.